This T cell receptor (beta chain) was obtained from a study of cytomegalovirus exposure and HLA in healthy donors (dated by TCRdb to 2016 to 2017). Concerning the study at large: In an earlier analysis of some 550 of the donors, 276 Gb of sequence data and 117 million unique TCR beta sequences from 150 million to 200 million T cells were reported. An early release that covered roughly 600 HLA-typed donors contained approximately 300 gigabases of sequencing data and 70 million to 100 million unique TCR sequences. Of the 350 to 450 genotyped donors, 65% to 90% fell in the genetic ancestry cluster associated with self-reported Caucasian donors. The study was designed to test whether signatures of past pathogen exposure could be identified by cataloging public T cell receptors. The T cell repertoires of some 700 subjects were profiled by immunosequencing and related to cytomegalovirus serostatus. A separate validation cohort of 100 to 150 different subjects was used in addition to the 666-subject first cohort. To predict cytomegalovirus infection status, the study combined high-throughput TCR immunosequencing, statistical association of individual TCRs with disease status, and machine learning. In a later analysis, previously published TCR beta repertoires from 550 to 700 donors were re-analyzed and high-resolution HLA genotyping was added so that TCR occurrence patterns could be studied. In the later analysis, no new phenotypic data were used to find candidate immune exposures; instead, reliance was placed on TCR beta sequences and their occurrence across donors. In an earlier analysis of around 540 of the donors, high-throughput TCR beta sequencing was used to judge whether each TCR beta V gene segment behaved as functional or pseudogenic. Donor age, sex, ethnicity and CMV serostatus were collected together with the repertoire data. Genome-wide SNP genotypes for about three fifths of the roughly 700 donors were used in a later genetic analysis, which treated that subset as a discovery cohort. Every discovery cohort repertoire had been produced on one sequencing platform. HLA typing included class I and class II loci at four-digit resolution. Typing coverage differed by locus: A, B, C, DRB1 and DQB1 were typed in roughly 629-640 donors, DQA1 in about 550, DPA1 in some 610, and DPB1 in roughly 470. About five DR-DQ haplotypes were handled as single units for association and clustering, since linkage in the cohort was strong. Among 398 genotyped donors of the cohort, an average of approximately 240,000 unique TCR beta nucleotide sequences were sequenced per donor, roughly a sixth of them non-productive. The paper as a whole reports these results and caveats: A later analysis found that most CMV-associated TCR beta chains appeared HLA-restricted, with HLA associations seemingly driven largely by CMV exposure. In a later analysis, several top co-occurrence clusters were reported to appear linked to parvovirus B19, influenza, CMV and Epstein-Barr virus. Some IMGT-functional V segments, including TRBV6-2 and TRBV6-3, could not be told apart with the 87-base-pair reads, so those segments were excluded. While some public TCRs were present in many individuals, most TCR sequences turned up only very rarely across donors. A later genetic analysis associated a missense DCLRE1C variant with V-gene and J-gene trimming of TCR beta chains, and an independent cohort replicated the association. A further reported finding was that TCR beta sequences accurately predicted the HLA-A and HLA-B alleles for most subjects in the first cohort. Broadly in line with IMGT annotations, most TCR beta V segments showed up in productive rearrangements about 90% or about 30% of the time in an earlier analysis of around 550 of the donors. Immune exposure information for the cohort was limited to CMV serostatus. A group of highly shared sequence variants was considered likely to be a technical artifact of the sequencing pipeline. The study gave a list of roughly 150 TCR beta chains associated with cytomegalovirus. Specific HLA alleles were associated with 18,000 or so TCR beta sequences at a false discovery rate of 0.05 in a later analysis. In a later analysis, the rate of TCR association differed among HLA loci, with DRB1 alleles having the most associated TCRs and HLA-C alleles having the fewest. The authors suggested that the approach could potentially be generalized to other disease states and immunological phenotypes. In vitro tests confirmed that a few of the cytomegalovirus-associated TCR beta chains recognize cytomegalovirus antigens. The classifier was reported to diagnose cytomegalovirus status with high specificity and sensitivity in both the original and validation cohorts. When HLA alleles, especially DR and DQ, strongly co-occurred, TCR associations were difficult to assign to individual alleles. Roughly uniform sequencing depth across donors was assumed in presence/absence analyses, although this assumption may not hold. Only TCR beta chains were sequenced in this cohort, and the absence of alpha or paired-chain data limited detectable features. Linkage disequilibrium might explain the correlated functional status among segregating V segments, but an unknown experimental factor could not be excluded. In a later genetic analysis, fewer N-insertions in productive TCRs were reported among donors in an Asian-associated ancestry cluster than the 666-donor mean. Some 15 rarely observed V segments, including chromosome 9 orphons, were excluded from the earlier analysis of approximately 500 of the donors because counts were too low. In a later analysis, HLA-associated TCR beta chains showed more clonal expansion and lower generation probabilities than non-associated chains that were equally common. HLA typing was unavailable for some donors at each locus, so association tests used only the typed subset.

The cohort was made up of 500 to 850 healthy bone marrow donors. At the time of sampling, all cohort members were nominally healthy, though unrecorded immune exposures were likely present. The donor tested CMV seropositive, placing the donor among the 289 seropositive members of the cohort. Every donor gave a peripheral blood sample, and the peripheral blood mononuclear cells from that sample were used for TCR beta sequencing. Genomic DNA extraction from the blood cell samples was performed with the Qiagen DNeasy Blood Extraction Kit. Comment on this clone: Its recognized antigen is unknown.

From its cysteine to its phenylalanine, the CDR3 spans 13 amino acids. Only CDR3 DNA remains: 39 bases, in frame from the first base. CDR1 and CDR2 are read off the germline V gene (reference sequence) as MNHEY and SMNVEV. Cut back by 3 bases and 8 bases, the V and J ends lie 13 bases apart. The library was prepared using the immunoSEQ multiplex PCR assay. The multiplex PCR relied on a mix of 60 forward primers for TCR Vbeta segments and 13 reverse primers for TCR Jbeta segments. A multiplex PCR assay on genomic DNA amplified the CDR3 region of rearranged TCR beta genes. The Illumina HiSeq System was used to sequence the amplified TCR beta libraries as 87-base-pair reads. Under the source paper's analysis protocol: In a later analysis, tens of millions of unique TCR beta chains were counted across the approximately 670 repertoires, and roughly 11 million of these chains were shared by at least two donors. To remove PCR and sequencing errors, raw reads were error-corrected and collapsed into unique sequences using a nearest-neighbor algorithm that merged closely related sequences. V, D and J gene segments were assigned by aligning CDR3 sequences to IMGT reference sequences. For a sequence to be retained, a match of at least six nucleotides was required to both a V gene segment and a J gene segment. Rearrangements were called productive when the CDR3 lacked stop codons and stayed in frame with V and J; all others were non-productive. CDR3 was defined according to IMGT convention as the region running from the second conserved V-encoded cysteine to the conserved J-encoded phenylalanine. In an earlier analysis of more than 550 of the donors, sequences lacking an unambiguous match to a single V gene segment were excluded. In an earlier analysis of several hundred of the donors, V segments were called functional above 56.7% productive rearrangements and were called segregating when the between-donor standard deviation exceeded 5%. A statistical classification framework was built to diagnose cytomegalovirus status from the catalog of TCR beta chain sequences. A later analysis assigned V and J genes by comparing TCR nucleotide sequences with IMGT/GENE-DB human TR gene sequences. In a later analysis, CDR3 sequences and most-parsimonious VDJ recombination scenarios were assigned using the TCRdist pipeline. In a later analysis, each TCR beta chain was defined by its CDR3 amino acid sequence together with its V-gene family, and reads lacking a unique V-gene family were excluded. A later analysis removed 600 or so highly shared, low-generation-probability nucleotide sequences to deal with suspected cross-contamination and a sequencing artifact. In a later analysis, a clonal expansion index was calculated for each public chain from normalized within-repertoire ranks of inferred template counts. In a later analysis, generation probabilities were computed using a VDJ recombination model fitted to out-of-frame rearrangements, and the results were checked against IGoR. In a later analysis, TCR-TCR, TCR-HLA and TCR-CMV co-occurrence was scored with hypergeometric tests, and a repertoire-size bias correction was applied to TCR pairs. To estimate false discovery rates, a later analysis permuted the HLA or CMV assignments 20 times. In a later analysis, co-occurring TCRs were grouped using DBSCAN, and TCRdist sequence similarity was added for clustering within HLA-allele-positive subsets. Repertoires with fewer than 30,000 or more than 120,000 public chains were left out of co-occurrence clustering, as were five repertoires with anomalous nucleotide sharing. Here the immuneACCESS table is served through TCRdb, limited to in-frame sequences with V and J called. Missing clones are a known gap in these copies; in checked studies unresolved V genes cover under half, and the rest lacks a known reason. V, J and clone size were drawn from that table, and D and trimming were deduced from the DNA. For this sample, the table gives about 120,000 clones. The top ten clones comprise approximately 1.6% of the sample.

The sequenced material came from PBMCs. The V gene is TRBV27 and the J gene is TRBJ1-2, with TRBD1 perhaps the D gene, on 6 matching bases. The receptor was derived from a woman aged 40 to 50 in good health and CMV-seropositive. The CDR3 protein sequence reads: CASSLAGADGYTF. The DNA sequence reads TGTGCCAGCAGTTTGGCGGGGGCGGACGGCTACACCTTC.